What follows describes a single T cell receptor beta chain. Trimming took 1 base from V and 6 from J; bases not matched to a gene: 11. The germline V gene has CDR1 GTSNPN and CDR2 SVGIG (reference sequence). This CDR3 spans 16 amino acids. Profiling relied on immunoSEQ multiplex PCR, and the TCRdb table lists in-frame clones only, not all of them. Of about 200,000 clones listed, roughly four fifths are singletons. The sample originates from a study of blood T cell repertoires in COVID-19. Study-wide background: Researchers got acute and convalescent COVID-19 samples from the United States, Italy and Spain. Nucleic acid was either cDNA or gDNA, and it came from T cells, B-cell-depleted T cells, or PBMCs.

Those who participated ranged in age from about 18 to 89 years and resided in about two dozen US areas. Membership in each cohort depended on participant-reported clinical history. The clonotype originates from a man aged 35 to 55 who had recovered from COVID-19. Sequenced: PBMCs or T cells enriched from blood (not recorded which). The V call is TRBV30, the J call TRBJ1-5; 8 bases are a match to TRBD1. The CDR3 DNA is TGTGCCTGGAGTGAAGTCGAACAGGGGGGAAGTCAGCCCCAGCATTTT. Its translation: CAWSEVEQGGSQPQHF. Supplemented by reference TRBV30 and TRBJ1-5, the full variable domain reads SQTIHQWPATLVQPVGSPLSLECTVEGTSNPNLYWYRQAAGRGLQLLFYSVGIGQISSEVPQNLSASRPQDRQFILSSKKLLLSDSGFYLCAWSEVEQGGSQPQHFGDGTRLSIL.